The TCR beta chain described here comes from a study of a mutant IDH1 vaccine in newly diagnosed glioma. Study summary: Earlier care involved radiotherapy, temozolomide, or both, and the majority received both.

Produced via immunoSEQ multiplex PCR; TCRdb's table is partial and in-frame only. This repertoire shows around 53,000 clones, about nine tenths found once; its top ten account for roughly 2.4%. V was pared by 4 bases and J by 4 bases, with 9 bases between. In germline, CDR1 is SGHRS, CDR2 YFSETQ. The CDR3 totals 13 residues. The time point here: baseline, week 1 (first vaccination visit). Described treatment: pre-vaccination baseline after standard-of-care therapy. The sequence was obtained from a man aged 35-49 years with glioma. Sequenced here: PBMCs, sampled from a glioma patient treated with radiotherapy, temozolomide or both. The chain has TRBV5-1 and TRBJ1-5; D is unresolved. Here the CDR3 DNA reads TGCGCCAGCAGCCGGGAAGTAAATCAGCCCCAGCATTTT. Translating gives CASSREVNQPQHF.